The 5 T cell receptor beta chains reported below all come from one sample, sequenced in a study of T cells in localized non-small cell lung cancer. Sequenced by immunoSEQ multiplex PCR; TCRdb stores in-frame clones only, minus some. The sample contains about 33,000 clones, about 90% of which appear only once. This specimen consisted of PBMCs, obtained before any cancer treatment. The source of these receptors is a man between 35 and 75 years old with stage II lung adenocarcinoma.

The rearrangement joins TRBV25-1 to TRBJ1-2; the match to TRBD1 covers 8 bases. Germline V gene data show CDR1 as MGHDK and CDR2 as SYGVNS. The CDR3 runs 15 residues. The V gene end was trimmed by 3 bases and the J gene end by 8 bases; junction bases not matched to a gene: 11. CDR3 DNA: TGTGCCAGCAGTGATGTTAGCGCAGGGGGCCGGGGCTACACCTTC. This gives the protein CASSDVSAGGRGYTF.

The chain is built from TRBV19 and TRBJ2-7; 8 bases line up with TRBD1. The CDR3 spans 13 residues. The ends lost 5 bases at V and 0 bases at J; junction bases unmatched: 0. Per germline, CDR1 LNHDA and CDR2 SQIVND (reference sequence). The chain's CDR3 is CASSQGASYEQYF. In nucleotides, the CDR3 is TGTGCCAGTAGTCAGGGGGCCTCCTACGAGCAGTACTTC.

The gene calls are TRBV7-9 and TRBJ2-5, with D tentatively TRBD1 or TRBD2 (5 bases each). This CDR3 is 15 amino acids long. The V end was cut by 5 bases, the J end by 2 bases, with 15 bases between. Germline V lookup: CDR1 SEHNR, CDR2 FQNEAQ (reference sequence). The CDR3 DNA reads TGTGCCAGCAGCCCCCCGGGACCGGGGCAAGAGACCCAGTACTTC. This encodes CASSPPGPGQETQYF.

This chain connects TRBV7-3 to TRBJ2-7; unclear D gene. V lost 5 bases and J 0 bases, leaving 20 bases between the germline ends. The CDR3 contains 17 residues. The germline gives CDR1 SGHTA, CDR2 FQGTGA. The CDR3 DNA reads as TGTGCCAGCAGCCCCGGGTTTGGGGAAATGGACTCCTACGAGCAGTACTTC. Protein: CASSPGFGEMDSYEQYF.

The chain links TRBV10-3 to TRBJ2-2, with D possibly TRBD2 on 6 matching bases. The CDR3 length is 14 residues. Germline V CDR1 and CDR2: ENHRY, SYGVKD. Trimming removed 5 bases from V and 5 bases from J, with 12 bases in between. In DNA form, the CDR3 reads TGTGCCATCAGTTTGGAGGGAGGAACCGGGGAGCTGTTTTTT. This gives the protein CAISLEGGTGELFF.